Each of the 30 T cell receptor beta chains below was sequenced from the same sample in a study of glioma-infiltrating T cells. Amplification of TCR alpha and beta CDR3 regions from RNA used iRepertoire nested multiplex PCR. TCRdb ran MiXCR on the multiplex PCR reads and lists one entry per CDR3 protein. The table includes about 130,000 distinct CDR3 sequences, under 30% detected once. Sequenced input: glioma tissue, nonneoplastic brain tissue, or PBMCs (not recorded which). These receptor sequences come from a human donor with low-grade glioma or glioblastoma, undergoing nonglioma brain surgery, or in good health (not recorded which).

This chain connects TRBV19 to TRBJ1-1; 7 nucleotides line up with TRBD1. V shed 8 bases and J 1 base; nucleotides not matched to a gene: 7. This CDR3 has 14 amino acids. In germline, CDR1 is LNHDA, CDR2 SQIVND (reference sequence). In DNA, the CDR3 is TGTGCCAGTTTCAACAGGGGCCGGAACACTGAAGCTTTCTTT. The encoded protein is CASFNRGRNTEAFF.

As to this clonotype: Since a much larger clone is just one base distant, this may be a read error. This chain's CDR3 is CASRPGLAGQETQYV. CDR3 DNA: TGTGCTAGCCGCCCGGGACTAGCGGGACAAGAGACCCAGTACGTC. The rearrangement uses TRBV7-6 and TRBJ2-7; 13 nucleotides agree with TRBD2. Germline assignment: CDR1 SGHVS and CDR2 FNYEAQ. There are 15 residues in the CDR3.

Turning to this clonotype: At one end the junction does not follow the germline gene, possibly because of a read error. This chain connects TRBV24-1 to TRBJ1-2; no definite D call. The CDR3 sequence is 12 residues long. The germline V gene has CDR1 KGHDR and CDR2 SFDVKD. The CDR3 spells CATSEPFYGFTF. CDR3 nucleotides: TGTGCCACCAGTGAGCCCTTCTATGGCTTCACCTTC.

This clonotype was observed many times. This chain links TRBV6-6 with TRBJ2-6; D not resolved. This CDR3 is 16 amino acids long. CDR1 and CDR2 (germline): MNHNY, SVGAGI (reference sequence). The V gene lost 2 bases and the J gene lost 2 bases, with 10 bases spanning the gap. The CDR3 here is CASSYPESAGANVLTF. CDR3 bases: TGTGCCAGCAGTTACCCTGAGTCGGCTGGGGCCAACGTCCTGACTTTC.

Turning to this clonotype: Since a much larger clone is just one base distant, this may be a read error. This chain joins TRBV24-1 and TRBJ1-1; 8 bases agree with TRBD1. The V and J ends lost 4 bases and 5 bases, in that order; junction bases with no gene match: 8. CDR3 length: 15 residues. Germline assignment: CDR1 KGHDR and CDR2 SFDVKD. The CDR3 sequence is CATSDTAGGRTEAFF. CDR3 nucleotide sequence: TGTGCCACCAGTGACACAGCAGGGGGCAGGACTGAAGCTTTCTTT.

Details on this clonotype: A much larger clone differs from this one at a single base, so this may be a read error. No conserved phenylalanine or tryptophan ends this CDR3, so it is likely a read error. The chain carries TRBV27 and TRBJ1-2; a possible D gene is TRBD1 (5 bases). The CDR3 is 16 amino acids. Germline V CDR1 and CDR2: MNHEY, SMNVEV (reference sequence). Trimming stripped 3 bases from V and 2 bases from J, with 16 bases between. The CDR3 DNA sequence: TGTGCCAGCAGTTTTAGGGACGGACGAAGAAACTATGGCTACACCTCC. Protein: CASSFRDGRRNYGYTS.

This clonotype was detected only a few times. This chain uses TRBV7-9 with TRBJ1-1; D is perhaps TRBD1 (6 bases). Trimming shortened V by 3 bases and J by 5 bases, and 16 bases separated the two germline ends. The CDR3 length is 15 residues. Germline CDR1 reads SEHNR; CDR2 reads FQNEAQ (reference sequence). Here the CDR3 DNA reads TGTGCCAGCAGCTTGGGGGGCGGGAAGAGGACTGAAGCTTTCTTT. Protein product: CASSLGGGKRTEAFF.

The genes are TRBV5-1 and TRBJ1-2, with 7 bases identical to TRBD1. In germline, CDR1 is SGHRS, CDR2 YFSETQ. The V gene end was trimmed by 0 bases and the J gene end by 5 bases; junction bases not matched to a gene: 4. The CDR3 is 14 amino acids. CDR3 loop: CASSLEAGGYGYTF. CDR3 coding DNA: TGCGCCAGCAGCTTGGAGGCAGGGGGGTATGGCTACACCTTC.

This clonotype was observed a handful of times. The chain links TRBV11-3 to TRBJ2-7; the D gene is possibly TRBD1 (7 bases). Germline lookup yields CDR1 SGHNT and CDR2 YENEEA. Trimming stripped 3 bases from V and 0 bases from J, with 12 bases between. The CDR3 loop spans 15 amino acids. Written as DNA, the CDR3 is TGTGCCAGCAGCTTGAGGAGGGACAGCTCCTACGAGCAGTACGTC. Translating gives CASSLRRDSSYEQYV.

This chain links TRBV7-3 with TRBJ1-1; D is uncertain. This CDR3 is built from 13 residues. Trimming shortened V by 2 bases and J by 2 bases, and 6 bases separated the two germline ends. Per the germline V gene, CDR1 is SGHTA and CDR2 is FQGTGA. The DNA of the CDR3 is TGTGCCAGCAGCTTAGGGATTAACACTGAAGCTTTCTTT. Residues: CASSLGINTEAFF.

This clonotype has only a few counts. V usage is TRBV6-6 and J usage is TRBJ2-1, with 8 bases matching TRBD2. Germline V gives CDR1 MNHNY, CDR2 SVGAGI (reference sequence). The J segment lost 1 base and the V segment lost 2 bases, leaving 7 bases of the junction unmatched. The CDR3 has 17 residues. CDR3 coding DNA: TGTGCCAGCAGTTACGCCTCCGAGCGGGGGTCCTACAATGAGCAGTTCTTC. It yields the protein CASSYASERGSYNEQFF.

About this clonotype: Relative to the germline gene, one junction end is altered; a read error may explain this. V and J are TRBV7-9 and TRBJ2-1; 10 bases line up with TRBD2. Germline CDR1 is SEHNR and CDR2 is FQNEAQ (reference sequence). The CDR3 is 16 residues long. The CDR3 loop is CASSGSQRGGVGEQFF. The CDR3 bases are TGTGCCAGCAGCGGGTCTCAGCGGGGGGGCGTGGGTGAGCAATTCTTC.

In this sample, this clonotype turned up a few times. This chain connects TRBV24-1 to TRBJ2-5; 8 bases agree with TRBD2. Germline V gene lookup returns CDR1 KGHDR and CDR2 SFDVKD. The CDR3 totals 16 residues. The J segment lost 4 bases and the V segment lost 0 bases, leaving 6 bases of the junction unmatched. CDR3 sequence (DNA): TGTGCCACCAGTGATTTGGGCAGCCGGGGGGGAGAGACCCAGTACTTC. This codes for CATSDLGSRGGETQYF.

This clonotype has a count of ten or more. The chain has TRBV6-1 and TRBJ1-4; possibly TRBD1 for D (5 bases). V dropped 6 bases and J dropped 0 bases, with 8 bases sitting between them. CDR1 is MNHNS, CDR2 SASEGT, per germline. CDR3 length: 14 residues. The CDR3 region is CASRTDATNEKLFF. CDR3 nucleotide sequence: TGTGCCAGCAGGACAGACGCAACTAATGAAAAACTGTTTTTT.

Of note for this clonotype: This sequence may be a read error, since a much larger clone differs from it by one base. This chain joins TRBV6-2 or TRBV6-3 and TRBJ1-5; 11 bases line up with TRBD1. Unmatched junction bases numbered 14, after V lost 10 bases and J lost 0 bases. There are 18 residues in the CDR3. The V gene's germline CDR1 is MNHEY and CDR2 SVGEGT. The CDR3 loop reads CAIIPSWDRGASNQPQHF. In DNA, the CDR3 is TGTGCCATCATCCCCTCCTGGGACAGGGGGGCTAGCAATCAGCCCCAGCATTTT.

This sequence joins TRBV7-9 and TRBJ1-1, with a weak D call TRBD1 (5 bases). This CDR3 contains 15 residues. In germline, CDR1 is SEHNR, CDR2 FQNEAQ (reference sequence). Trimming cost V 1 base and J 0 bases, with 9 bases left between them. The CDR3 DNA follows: TGTGCCAGCAGCTTAGGGGGCGGACTGAACACTGAAGCTTTCTTT. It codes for CASSLGGGLNTEAFF.

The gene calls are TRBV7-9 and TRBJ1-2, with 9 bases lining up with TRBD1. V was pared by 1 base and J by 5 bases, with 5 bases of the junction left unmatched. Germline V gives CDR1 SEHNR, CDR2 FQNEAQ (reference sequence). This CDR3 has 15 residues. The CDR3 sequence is CASSLGTGERYGYTF. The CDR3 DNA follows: TGTGCCAGCAGCTTAGGGACAGGGGAGAGGTATGGCTACACCTTC.

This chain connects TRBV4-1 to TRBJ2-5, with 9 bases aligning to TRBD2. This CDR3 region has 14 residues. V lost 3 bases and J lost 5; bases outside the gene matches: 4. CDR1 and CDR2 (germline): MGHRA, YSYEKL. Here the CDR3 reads CASSHGLARETQYF. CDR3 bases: TGCGCCAGCAGCCACGGACTAGCGAGGGAGACCCAGTACTTC.

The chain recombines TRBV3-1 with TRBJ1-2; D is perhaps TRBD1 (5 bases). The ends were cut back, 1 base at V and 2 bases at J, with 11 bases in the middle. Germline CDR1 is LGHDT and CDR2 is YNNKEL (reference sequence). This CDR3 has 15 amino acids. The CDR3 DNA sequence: TGTGCCAGCAGCCAAGGGGGGTCCCCCAACTATGGCTACACCTTC. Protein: CASSQGGSPNYGYTF.

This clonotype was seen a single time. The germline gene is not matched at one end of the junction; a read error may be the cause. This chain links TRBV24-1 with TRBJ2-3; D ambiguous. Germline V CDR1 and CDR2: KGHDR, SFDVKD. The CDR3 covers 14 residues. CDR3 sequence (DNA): TGTGCCACCAGTGATTTTGCAGGCACAAATACGGAGTATTTT. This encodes CATSDFAGTNTEYF.

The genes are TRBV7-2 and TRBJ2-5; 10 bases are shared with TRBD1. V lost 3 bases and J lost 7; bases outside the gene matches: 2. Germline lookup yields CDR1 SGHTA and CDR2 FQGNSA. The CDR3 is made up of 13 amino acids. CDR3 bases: TGTGCCAGCAGCTTGACAGGGGGCGGGACCCAGTACTTC. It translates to CASSLTGGGTQYF. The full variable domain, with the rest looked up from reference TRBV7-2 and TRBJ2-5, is GAGVSQSPSNKVTEKGKDVELRCDPISGHTALYWYRQSLGQGLEFLIYFQGNSAPDKSGLPSDRFSAERTGGSVSTLTIQRTQQEDSAVYLCASSLTGGGTQYFGPGTRLLVL.

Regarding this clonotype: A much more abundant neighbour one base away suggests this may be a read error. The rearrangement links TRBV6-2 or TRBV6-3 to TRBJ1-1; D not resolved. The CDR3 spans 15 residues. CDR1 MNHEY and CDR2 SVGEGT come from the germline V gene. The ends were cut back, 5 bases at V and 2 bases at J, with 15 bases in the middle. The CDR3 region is CASSGQVPPNTEAFF. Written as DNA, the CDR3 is TGTGCCAGCAGTGGGCAAGTACCCCCTAACACTGAAGCTTTCTTT.

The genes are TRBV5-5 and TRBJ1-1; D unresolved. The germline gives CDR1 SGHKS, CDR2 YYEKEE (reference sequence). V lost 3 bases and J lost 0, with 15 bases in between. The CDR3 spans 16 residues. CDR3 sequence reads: CASSSDQPRVNTEAFF. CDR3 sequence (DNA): TGTGCCAGCAGCTCAGACCAGCCGAGGGTGAACACTGAAGCTTTCTTT.

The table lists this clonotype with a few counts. The CDR3 DNA follows: TGTGCCAGCAGCTCATTCTACAGGGGGAACACTGAAGCTTTCTTT. This sequence encodes CASSSFYRGNTEAFF. The chain has TRBV3-1 and TRBJ1-1; 7 bases line up with TRBD1. The CDR3 spans 15 residues. Germline CDR1 and CDR2: LGHDT and YNNKEL (reference sequence). V trimming: 5 bases; J trimming: 1 base; junction bases outside the gene matches: 7.

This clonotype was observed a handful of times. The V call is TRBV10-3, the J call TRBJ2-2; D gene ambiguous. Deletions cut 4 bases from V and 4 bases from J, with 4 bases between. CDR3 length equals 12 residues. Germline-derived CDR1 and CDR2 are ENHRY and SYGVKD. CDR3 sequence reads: CAISAATGELFF. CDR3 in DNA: TGTGCCATCAGTGCAGCCACCGGGGAGCTGTTTTTT.

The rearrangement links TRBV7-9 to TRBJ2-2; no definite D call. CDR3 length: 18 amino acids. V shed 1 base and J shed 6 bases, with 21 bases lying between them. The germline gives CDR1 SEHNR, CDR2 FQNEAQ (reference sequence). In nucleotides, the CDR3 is TGTGCCAGCAGCTTAGGTGGCGCACACTACATGATTGCCGGGGAGCTGTTTTTT. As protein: CASSLGGAHYMIAGELFF.

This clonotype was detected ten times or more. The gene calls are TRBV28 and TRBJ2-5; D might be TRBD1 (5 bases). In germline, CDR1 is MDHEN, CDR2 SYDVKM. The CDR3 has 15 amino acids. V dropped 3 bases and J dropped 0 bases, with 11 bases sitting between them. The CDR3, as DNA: TGTGCCAGCAGTTTGGGCAGGGCGTACCAAGAGACCCAGTACTTC. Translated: CASSLGRAYQETQYF.

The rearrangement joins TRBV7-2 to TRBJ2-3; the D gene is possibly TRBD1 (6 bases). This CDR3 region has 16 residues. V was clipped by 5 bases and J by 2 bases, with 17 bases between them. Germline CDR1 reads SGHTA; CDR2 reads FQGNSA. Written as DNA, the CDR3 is TGTGCCAGCAGCCCCGGGCAGGGGATGTCCACAGATACGCAGTATTTT. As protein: CASSPGQGMSTDTQYF.

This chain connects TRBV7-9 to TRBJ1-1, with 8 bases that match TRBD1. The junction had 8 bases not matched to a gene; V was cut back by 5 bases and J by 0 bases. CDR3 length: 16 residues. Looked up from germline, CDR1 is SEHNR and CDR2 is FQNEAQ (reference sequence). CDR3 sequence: CASSPPGGQVNTEAFF. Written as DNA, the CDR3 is TGTGCCAGCAGCCCCCCCGGGGGACAGGTGAACACTGAAGCTTTCTTT. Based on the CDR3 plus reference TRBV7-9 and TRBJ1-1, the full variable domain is DTGVSQNPRHKITKRGQNVTFRCDPISEHNRLYWYRQTLGQGPEFLTYFQNEAQLEKSRLLSDRFSAERPKGSFSTLEIQRTEQGDSAMYLCASSPPGGQVNTEAFFGQGTRLTVV.

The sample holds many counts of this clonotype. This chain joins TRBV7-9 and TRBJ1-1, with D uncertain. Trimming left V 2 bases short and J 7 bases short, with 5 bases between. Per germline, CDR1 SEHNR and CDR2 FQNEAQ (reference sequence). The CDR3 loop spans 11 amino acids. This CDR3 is CASSLFDEAFF. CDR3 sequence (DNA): TGTGCCAGCAGCTTATTTGATGAAGCTTTCTTT.